This is a list of T cell receptor beta chains from one sample in a study of blood T cells in healthy people across ages. Each CDR3 protein is one row after TCRdb ran MiXCR on the 5' RACE reads. The table includes some 290,000 distinct CDR3 sequences, less than 30% detected once. Input material: blood. All receptors derive from a woman in her seventies in good health. Each CDR3 is given with its conserved first and last residue. A D gene is named only where the DNA matches it firmly. Size is stated for part of the rows, as once, few or many counts, or as a class when the clone is expanded.

>-|TRBJ2-5|TRBV24-1|few
CATSDFAARGETRYF
TGTGCCACCAGTGATTTTGCGGCTAGAGGAGAGACCCGGTACTTC
>-|TRBJ2-3|TRBV5-1|few
CATRLGRTDTQYF
TGCGCCACCCGACTGGGGCGCACAGATACGCAGTATTTT
>-|TRBJ1-3|TRBV7-2|-
CASSGGGLSGNTIYF
TGTGCCAGCAGTGGGGGGGGTCTGTCTGGAAACACCATATATTTT
>TRBD2|TRBJ2-1|TRBV11-3|-
CASSLGIAGVYNEQFF
TGTGCCAGCAGCTTAGGAATAGCGGGAGTCTACAATGAGCAGTTCTTC
>-|TRBJ1-1|TRBV29-1|few
CSVAGPRAFF
TGCAGCGTTGCAGGACCGAGGGCTTTCTTT
>-|TRBJ2-1|TRBV29-1|many
CSVEYWQSSYNEQFF
TGCAGCGTTGAATATTGGCAGAGCTCCTACAATGAGCAGTTCTTC
>-|TRBJ2-1|TRBV11-2|-
CASSPLASSSYNEQFF
TGTGCCAGCAGCCCTCTAGCGTCGAGCTCCTACAATGAGCAGTTCTTC
>-|TRBJ2-4|TRBV25-1|many
CASSEGGNRAKNIQYF
TGTGCCAGCAGTGAAGGGGGGAACAGGGCCAAAAACATTCAGTACTTC
>TRBD1|TRBJ1-4|TRBV3-1|-
CASSQDYFKRQGDEKLFF
TGTGCCAGCAGCCAAGATTATTTCAAACGACAGGGCGACGAAAAACTGTTTTTT
>-|TRBJ2-7|TRBV29-1|few
CSAHGTRSYEQYF
TGCAGCGCACACGGGACACGTTCCTACGAGCAGTACTTC
>TRBD2|TRBJ2-5|TRBV29-1|-
CSVLAGEEAQYF
TGCAGCGTTTTAGCGGGAGAGGAGGCCCAGTACTTC
>-|TRBJ1-4|TRBV6-5|few
CASSHWEDNEKLFF
TGTGCCAGCAGCCACTGGGAAGATAATGAAAAACTGTTTTTT
>TRBD1|TRBJ1-2|TRBV20-1|-
CSARETGVRSYGYTF
TGCAGTGCTAGAGAGACAGGGGTCAGAAGCTATGGCTACACCTTC
>-|TRBJ2-5|TRBV10-3|-
CAISDRDRQETQYF
TGTGCCATCAGTGACCGCGACAGGCAAGAGACCCAGTACTTC
>TRBD1|TRBJ1-2|TRBV29-1|many
CSVEGTGVGGYTF
TGCAGCGTTGAAGGGACAGGGGTCGGTGGCTACACCTTC
>-|TRBJ2-7|TRBV12-3/TRBV12-4|-
CASRGDGSSYEQYF
TGTGCCAGCAGGGGGGACGGATCATCCTACGAGCAGTACTTC
>-|TRBJ2-5|TRBV14|few
CASSQSKTQYF
TGTGCCAGCAGCCAATCAAAGACCCAGTACTTC
>TRBD2|TRBJ2-1|TRBV5-1|-
CASSPGTRLTGEQFF
TGCGCCAGCAGCCCCGGGACTAGGCTAACGGGGGAGCAGTTCTTC
>-|TRBJ2-5|TRBV6-2/TRBV6-3|-
CASNGEETQYF
TGTGCCAGCAATGGGGAAGAGACCCAGTACTTC
>-|TRBJ2-2|TRBV6-6|few
CASTRTSNTGELFF
TGTGCCAGCACCCGGACTTCGAACACCGGGGAGCTGTTTTTT
>-|TRBJ1-1|TRBV24-1|-
CATNHTGGGMNTEAFF
TGTGCCACGAATCACACAGGAGGGGGAATGAACACTGAAGCTTTCTTT
>-|TRBJ2-6|TRBV2|few
CASDSSGANVLTF
TGTGCCAGCGACAGCTCTGGGGCCAACGTCCTGACTTTC
>-|TRBJ2-7|TRBV18|few
CASSPRGLDYEQYF
TGTGCCAGCTCACCGAGGGGGTTGGACTACGAGCAGTACTTC
>-|TRBJ1-4|TRBV4-3|-
CASSAWMGGSEKLFF
TGCGCCAGCAGCGCCTGGATGGGAGGGAGTGAAAAACTGTTTTTT
>-|TRBJ2-7|TRBV11-2|-
CASSPMTGTYEQYF
TGTGCCAGCAGCCCTATGACTGGAACCTACGAGCAGTACTTC
>TRBD1|TRBJ1-4|TRBV7-2|few
CASSPGGQALTREKLFF
TGTGCCAGCAGCCCAGGGGGACAGGCGCTGACACGCGAAAAACTGTTTTTT
>-|TRBJ1-4|TRBV5-1|-
CASSLARGADEKLFF
TGCGCCAGCAGCTTGGCCCGGGGAGCGGATGAAAAACTGTTTTTT
>-|TRBJ2-7|TRBV20-1|few
CSARSLGAVSYEQYF
TGCAGTGCTAGATCACTTGGGGCGGTCTCCTACGAGCAGTACTTC
>-|TRBJ1-6|TRBV6-5|-
CASRGSGGESPLHF
TGTGCCAGCAGGGGCTCCGGCGGGGAATCACCCCTCCACTTT
>-|TRBJ2-4|TRBV28|few
CASSPGLLAKNIQYF
TGTGCCAGCAGTCCCGGACTTCTAGCCAAAAACATTCAGTACTTC
>-|TRBJ2-4|TRBV20-1|-
CSAQVGDIQYF
TGCAGTGCGCAGGTGGGGGACATTCAGTACTTC
>-|TRBJ2-4|TRBV7-2|few
CASSLVVSVNIQYF
TGTGCCAGCAGCTTAGTGGTTAGCGTAAACATTCAGTACTTC
>-|TRBJ2-7|TRBV6-5|-
CASSYGRGGEQYF
TGTGCCAGCAGTTACGGGCGAGGGGGCGAGCAGTACTTC
>TRBD2|TRBJ2-5|TRBV28|many
CASSLGGRRGETQYF
TGTGCCAGCAGTTTAGGCGGGAGACGGGGGGAGACCCAGTACTTC
>-|TRBJ2-5|TRBV28|few
CASSPGRARQYF
TGTGCCAGCAGCCCAGGACGAGCTAGGCAGTACTTC
>-|TRBJ1-4|TRBV28|-
CASSLRGSTNEELFF
TGTGCCAGCAGTTTACGGGGCTCAACTAATGAAGAACTGTTTTTT
>-|TRBJ2-4|TRBV6-1|many
CASNLTGLKNIQYF
TGTGCCAGCAATTTGACAGGCCTCAAAAACATTCAGTACTTC
>TRBD2|TRBJ2-1|TRBV29-1|many
CSVGVLAGAEQFF
TGCAGCGTTGGAGTACTGGCGGGAGCTGAGCAGTTCTTC
>TRBD2|TRBJ2-7|TRBV28|few
CASRGEEFYEQYF
TGTGCCAGCCGGGGGGAGGAATTCTACGAGCAGTACTTC
>-|TRBJ1-1|TRBV5-1|-
CASSLGLLNTEAFF
TGCGCCAGCAGCCTGGGGTTATTGAACACTGAAGCTTTCTTT
>TRBD1|TRBJ1-4|TRBV27|-
CASSFRQGPGKLFF
TGTGCCAGCAGTTTCAGACAGGGCCCTGGAAAACTGTTTTTT
>-|TRBJ2-2|TRBV7-2|-
CASSQRPPNTGELFF
TGTGCCAGCAGCCAACGACCTCCGAACACCGGGGAGCTGTTTTTT
>-|TRBJ1-2|TRBV28|-
CASGSNADYGYTF
TGTGCCAGCGGGTCCAATGCGGACTATGGCTACACCTTC
>-|TRBJ1-5|TRBV20-1|-
CSASPTPNQPQHF
TGCAGTGCTAGCCCGACCCCCAATCAGCCCCAGCATTTT
>TRBD2|TRBJ2-1|TRBV5-1|-
CASSPGTSGSSSEQFF
TGCGCCAGCAGCCCAGGGACTAGCGGGAGTTCGAGTGAGCAGTTCTTC
>TRBD2|TRBJ2-1|TRBV3-1|few
CASSQSGTSTVNEQFF
TGTGCCAGCAGCCAAAGCGGGACTAGTACGGTCAATGAGCAGTTCTTC
>-|TRBJ1-1|TRBV29-1|-
CSVEGGITEAFF
TGCAGCGTTGAAGGGGGAATCACTGAAGCTTTCTTT
>-|TRBJ1-4|TRBV5-1|-
CASSLGDDGQYGKLFF
TGCGCCAGCAGCTTGGGGGATGATGGACAGTACGGAAAACTGTTTTTT
>-|TRBJ2-7|TRBV4-1|few
CASSQEEYGTYEQYF
TGCGCCAGCAGCCAAGAGGAATACGGGACCTACGAGCAGTACTTC
>TRBD1|TRBJ2-1|TRBV18|few
CASSRGQGNGNEQFF
TGTGCCAGCTCACGGGGACAGGGGAATGGAAATGAGCAGTTCTTC
>-|TRBJ2-2|TRBV27|-
CASSRGNTTGELFF
TGTGCCAGCAGTCGCGGGAATACTACCGGGGAGCTGTTTTTT
>TRBD2|TRBJ2-2|TRBV20-1|few
CSARDGTSGIRAGELFF
TGCAGTGCTAGAGACGGGACTAGCGGGATCCGGGCCGGGGAGCTGTTTTTT
>-|TRBJ2-5|TRBV6-5|-
CASSYRYRDQETQYF
TGTGCCAGCAGTTATCGATACAGGGATCAAGAGACCCAGTACTTC
>TRBD2|TRBJ2-1|TRBV7-3|-
CASSLRREWSEQFF
TGTGCCAGCAGCTTAAGGCGGGAGTGGAGTGAGCAGTTCTTC
>-|TRBJ2-5|TRBV6-2/TRBV6-3|-
CASSRGLGETQYF
TGTGCCAGCAGTAGGGGGTTGGGAGAGACCCAGTACTTC
>TRBD1|TRBJ1-4|TRBV4-2|few
CASSQGTGLATNEKLFF
TGTGCCAGCAGCCAAGGGACAGGGCTTGCAACTAATGAAAAACTGTTTTTT
>-|TRBJ2-7|TRBV24-1|-
CATSDSLYEQYF
TGTGCCACCAGTGATTCTTTATACGAGCAGTACTTC
>TRBD2|TRBJ2-7|TRBV7-2|few
CASSLRAGDEQYF
TGTGCCAGCAGCTTAAGAGCGGGAGACGAGCAGTACTTC
>TRBD2|TRBJ2-1|TRBV29-1|few
CSAILAGFSTEQFF
TGCAGCGCAATACTAGCGGGATTTTCGACTGAGCAGTTCTTC
>-|TRBJ2-5|TRBV6-5|many
CASRALLKETQYF
TGTGCCAGCAGGGCTCTACTTAAAGAGACCCAGTACTTC